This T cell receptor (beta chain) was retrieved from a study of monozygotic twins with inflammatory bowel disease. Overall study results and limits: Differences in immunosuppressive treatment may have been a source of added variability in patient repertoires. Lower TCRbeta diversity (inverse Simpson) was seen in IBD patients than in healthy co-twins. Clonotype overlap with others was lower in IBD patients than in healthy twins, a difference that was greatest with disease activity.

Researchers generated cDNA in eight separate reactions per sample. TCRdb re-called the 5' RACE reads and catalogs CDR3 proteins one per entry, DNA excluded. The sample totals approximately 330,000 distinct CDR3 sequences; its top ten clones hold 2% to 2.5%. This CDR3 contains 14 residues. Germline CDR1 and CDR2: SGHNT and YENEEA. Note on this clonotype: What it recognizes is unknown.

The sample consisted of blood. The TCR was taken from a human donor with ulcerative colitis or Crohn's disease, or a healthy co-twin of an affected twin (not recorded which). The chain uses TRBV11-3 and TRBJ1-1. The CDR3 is CASSLGFGNTEAFF. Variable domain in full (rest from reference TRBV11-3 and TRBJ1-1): EAGVVQSPRYKIIEKKQPVAFWCNPISGHNTLYWYLQNLGQGPELLIRYENEEAVDDSQLPKDRFSAERLKGVDSTLKIQPAELGDSAVYLCASSLGFGNTEAFFGQGTRLTVV.